The source of this T cell receptor (beta chain) is a study of cytomegalovirus exposure and HLA in healthy donors. Study-level background: The 120 validation repertoires were produced on the same platform as the 550 to 700 repertoires of the first cohort. This was reported in a later analysis.

Germline V gene sequence: CDR1 MNHEY, CDR2 SVGAGI. With V trimmed by 4 bases and J by 3 bases, 7 bases remained unmatched. This CDR3 region has 15 residues. Profiled with immunoSEQ multiplex PCR; TCRdb holds only in-frame clones, not every one. The sample has 250,000 to 350,000 clones, around 87% seen once; the top ten hold 1% to 1.5%. The sample taken for sequencing was PBMCs. V usage is TRBV6-5 and J usage is TRBJ1-2, with 8 bases identical to TRBD1. The receptor was derived from a young woman in good health and CMV-seropositive. The CDR3 nucleotides are TGTGCCAGCAGTTCTGCAGGGGGCGGTGACTATGGCTACACCTTC. Residues: CASSSAGGGDYGYTF.